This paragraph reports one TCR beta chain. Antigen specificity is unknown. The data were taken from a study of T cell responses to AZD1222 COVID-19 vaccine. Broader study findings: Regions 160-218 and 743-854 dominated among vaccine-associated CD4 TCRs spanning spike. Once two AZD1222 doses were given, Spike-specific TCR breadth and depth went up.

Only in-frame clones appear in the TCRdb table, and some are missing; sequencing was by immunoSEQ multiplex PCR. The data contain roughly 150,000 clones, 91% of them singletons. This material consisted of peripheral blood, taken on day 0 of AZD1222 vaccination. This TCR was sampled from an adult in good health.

The CDR3 region has the DNA TGTGCCAGCAGCCTCATCGGGCCAACTAATGAAAAACTGTTTTTT. Translating it yields CASSLIGPTNEKLFF. The chain joins TRBV11-2 to TRBJ1-4; D not resolved. The CDR3 has 15 amino acids. Germline V lookup: CDR1 SGHAT, CDR2 FQNNGV. Trimming stripped 5 bases from V and 0 bases from J, with 10 bases between.